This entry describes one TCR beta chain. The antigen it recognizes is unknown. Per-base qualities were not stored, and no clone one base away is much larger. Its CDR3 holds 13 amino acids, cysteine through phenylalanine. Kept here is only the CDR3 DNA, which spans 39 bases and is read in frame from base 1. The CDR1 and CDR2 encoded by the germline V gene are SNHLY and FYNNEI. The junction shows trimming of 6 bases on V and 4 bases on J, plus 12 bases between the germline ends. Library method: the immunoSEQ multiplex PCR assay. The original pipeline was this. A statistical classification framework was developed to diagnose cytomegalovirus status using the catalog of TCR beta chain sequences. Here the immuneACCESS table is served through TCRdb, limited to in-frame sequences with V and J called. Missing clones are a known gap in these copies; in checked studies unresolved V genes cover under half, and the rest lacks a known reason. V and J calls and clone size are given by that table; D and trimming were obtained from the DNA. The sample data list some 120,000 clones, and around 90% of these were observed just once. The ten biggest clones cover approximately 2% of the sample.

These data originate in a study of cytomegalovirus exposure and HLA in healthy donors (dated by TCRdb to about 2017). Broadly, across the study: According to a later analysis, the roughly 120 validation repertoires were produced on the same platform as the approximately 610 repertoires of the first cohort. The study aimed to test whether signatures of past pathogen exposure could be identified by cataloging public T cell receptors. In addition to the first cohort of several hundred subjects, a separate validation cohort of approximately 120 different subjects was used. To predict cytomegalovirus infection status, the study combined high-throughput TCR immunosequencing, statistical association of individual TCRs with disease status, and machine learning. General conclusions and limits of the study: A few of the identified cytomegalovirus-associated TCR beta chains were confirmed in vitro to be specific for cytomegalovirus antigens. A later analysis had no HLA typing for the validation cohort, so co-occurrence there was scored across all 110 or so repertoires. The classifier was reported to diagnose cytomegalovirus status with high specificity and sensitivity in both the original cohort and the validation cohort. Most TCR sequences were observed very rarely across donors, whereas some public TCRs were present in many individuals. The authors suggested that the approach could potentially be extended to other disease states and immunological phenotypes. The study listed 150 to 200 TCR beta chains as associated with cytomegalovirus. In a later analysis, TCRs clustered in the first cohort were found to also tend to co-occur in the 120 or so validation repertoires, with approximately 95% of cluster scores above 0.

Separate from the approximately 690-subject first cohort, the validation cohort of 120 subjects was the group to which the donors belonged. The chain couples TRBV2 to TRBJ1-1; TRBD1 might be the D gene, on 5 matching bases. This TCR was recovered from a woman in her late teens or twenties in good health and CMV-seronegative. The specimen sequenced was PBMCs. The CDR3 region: CASRGSTVTEAFF. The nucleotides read TGTGCCAGCAGGGGCTCGACAGTCACTGAAGCTTTCTTT. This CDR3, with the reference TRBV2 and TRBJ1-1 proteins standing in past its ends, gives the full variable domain EPEVTQTPSHQVTQMGQEVILRCVPISNHLYFYWYRQILGQKVEFLVSFYNNEISEKSEIFDDQFSVERPDGSNFTLKIRSTKLEDSAMYFCASRGSTVTEAFFGQGTRLTVV.